This T cell receptor beta chain came from a study of tissue T cells after allogeneic stem cell transplantation. Study results and limitations: Sampling depth was limited, and the cohort was small and clinically varied. Motif-based clustering found tissue-specific repertoire signatures shared across patients, though few clones were shared.

The CDR3 has 15 residues. Deletions cut 2 bases from V and 1 base from J, with 8 bases between. Germline values: CDR1 LGHNA, CDR2 YNLKQL (reference sequence). The time point denotes: mouse harvest day 7 after allogeneic transplant. Mouse grafts combined 10^7 T-cell-depleted bone marrow cells with 10^6 splenic CD5+ T cells. Concerning this clone itself: Its antigen is not known. Mouse names are used for the genes. The CDR3 end is not reached by the read, which stops 1 residue before it; the germline J gene fills it in.

Survey-depth TCRbeta CDR3 sequencing reported V/J genes and productive frequencies. The assay was immunoSEQ multiplex PCR, and TCRdb's table has in-frame clones only and misses some. The profile shows about 8,300 clones, roughly half of them singletons. The rearrangement joins TRBV5 to TRBJ2-2, with D perhaps TRBD1 (6 bases). The receptor's source is a female BALB/c mouse given C57BL/6 T cells with graft-versus-host disease after an allogeneic hematopoietic cell transplant. The sequencing sample was made of gut tissue. CDR3 sequence: CASSQWDKNTGQLYF. The part of the CDR3 DNA that was read is TGTGCCAGCAGCCAATGGGACAAAAACACCGGGCAGCTCTAC.